This TCR beta chain came from a study of T-cell reconstitution after alpha-beta-depleted transplantation in children. Study-wide results and limits: Approximately two months post-transplant, alpha-beta T cells reportedly originated from several hundred expanded graft clones.

This clonotype occurred many times. No antigen is known for it. Unique molecular identifiers were incorporated when the TCRbeta library was constructed. TCRdb analysed the PCR reads with MiXCR anew, one entry per CDR3 protein. Here the sample spans almost 500,000 distinct CDR3 sequences, under 12% being singletons. V trimming: 8 bases; J trimming: 4 bases; junction bases outside the gene matches: 5. CDR3 length: 14 amino acids. Germline values: CDR1 MNHEY, CDR2 SMNVEV (reference sequence). This chain connects TRBV27 to TRBJ2-1; 10 nucleotides line up with TRBD2. The sequence derives from a child aged 2 to 10 with inherited bone marrow failure, due to receive a stem cell transplant. The specimen was PBMCs, collected before TCRalphabeta/CD19-depleted stem cell transplant. The CDR3 reads CASQTSGDYNEQFF. The CDR3 bases are TGTGCCAGCCAAACTAGCGGGGATTACAATGAGCAGTTCTTC.